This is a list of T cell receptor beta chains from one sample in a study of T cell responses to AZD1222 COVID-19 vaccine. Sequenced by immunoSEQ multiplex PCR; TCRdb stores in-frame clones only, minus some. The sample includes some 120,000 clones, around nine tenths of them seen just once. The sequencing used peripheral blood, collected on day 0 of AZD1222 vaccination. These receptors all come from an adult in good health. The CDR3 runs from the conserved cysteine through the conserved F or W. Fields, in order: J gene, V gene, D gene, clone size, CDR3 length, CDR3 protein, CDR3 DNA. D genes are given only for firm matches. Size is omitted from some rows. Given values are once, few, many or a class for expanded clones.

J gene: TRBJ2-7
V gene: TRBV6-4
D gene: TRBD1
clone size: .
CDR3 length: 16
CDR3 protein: CASRAPGQGSSYEQYF
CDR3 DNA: TGTGCCAGCAGGGCCCCGGGACAGGGGAGCTCCTACGAGCAGTACTTC

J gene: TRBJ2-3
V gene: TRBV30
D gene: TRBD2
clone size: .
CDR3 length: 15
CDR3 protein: CAWSVGAGASDTQYF
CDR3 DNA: TGTGCCTGGAGTGTCGGAGCGGGAGCCTCAGATACGCAGTATTTT

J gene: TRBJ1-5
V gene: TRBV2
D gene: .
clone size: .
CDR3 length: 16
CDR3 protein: CASSEARRGITQPQHF
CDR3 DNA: TGTGCCAGCAGTGAAGCCAGGAGGGGAATTACGCAGCCCCAGCATTTT

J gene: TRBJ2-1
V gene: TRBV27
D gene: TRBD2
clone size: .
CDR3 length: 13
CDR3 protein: CASSLGRGNEQFF
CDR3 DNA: TGTGCCAGCAGTTTAGGGAGGGGCAATGAGCAGTTCTTC

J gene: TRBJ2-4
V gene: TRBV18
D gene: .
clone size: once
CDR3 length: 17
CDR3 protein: CASSPPWGELAKNIQYF
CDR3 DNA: TGTGCCAGCTCACCACCGTGGGGAGAACTAGCCAAAAACATTCAGTACTTC

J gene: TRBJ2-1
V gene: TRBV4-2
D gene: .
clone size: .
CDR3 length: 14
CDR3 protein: CASSHPRDYNEQFF
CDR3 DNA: TGTGCCAGCAGCCACCCCAGGGACTACAATGAGCAGTTCTTC

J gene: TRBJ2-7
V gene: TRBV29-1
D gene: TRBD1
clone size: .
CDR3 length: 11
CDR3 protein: CSAGQGDEQYF
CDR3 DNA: TGCAGCGCCGGACAGGGGGACGAGCAGTACTTC

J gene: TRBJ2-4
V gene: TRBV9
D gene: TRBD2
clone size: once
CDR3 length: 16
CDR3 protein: CASSVGSGGEENIQYF
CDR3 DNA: TGTGCCAGCAGCGTAGGGAGCGGGGGGGAGGAGAACATTCAGTACTTC

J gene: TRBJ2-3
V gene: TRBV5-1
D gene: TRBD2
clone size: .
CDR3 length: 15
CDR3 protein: CASSLRLAGEDTQYF
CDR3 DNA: TGCGCCAGCAGCTTGCGGCTAGCGGGGGAGGATACGCAGTATTTT

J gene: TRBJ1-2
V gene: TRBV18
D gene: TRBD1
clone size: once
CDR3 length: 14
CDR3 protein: CASSPRGQGVGYTF
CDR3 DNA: TGTGCCAGCTCACCAAGGGGACAGGGGGTTGGCTACACCTTC

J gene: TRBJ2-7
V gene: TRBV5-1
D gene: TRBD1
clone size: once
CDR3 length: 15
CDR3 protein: CASSHGQGANYEQYF
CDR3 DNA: TGCGCCAGCAGCCACGGACAGGGGGCGAACTACGAGCAGTACTTC

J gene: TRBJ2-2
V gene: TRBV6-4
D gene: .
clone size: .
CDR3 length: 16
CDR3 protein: CASSDRAYAPTGELFF
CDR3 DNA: TGTGCCAGCAGTGATAGGGCGTACGCGCCCACCGGGGAGCTGTTTTTT

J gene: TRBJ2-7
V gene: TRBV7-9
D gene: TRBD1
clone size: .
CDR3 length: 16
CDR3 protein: CASSPEGTGKVYEQYF
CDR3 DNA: TGTGCCAGCAGCCCTGAAGGGACAGGGAAGGTGTACGAGCAGTACTTC

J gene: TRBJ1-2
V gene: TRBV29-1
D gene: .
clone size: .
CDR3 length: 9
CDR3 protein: CSVERNPFF
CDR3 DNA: TGCAGCGTTGAAAGGAACCCCTTCTTC